The sequence of this TCR beta chain was determined in a study of blood T cell repertoires in COVID-19 (dated by TCRdb to 2018 to 2021). A note on the overall study: Samples covering the acute and convalescent phases of COVID-19 were provided by collaborators in the United States, Italy and Spain. The repertoires were released in a freely available public database meant as a resource for research on the immune response to SARS-CoV-2. The samples were drawn from two sources: the first 160 participants of the ongoing ImmuneRACE study, and 1,254 subjects contributed by 6 global collaborators. Subjects who had been exposed to COVID-19, were actively infected with it, or had recovered from it provided the deeply sampled blood TCRbeta repertoires that made up the dataset. Where available, HLA class I and class II types were obtained from metadata supplied by the sample provider rather than from assay-based typing. A de-identified subject ID, COVID-19 status, age in years and sex were almost always included in the sample metadata. The prospective study material was composed of cDNA or gDNA derived from T cells, B-cell-depleted T cells, or PBMCs. Study-wide findings and limitations: How much clinical and demographic metadata was included differed by source and by participant, and the metadata was provided uncurated.

One collaborating source in Seattle enrolled patients while the patients were actively infected and followed the patients over time throughout the course of disease. Collaborating institutions collected whole blood in K2EDTA tubes following their own protocols. For TCRbeta analysis, collaborator samples were shipped as frozen whole blood, as isolated PBMCs, or as DNA extracted from either sample type. This clone has more than one count but fewer than ten. Its recognized antigen is unknown. No quality values exist for individual bases; no much larger clone is one base distant. TCRbeta CDR3 regions were amplified from genomic DNA using the immunoSEQ Assay, a bias-controlled multiplex PCR. Turning to the authors' computational methods: Nucleated cell counts per sample were estimated from amplification of reference gene primers within the assay. Sequence reads were collapsed and filtered to measure the absolute abundance of every unique TCRbeta CDR3 rearrangement. Productive Simpson clonality was computed per sample as the square root of Simpson's diversity index over productive rearrangements. The table comes from immuneACCESS by way of TCRdb, which keeps in-frame sequences with V and J called. Part of the clones is missing from these tables; in studies checked, under half for an unresolved V gene and the rest for unknown reasons. V, J and clone size are taken as reported in that table, and D and trimming were inferred from the DNA itself. For this sample the table gives about 200,000 clones, of which approximately 80% were detected only once. Approximately 0.9% of the sample goes to the ten largest clones.

The CDR3 has 17 amino acids, counting the end cysteine and phenylalanine. Just CDR3 DNA is preserved here, 51 bases in frame from base 1. At the junction V is shortened by 6 bases and J by 0 bases; bases outside the gene matches: 13. The germline V gene provides CDR1 SNHLY and CDR2 FYNNEI. Source material: peripheral blood. This chain is built from TRBV2 and TRBJ1-1, and TRBD1 matches 7 of the central bases. This receptor was taken from a man aged 60 to 69 with COVID-19, enrolled during active disease. The CDR3 amino acid sequence is: CASSWDSPRKMNTEAFF. The DNA sequence follows: TGTGCCAGCAGCTGGGACAGCCCGAGGAAGATGAACACTGAAGCTTTCTTT.